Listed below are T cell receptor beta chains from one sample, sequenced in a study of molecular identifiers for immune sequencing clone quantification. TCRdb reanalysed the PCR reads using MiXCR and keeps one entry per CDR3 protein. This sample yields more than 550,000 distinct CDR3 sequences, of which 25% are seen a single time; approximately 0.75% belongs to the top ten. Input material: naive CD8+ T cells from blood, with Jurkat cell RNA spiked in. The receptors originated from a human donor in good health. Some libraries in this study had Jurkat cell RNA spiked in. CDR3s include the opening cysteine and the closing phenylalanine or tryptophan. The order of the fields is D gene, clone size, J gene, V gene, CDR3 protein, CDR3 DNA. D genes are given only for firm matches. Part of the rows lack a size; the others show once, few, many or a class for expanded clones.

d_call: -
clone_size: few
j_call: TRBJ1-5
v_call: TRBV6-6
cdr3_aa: CASASGVIQPQHF
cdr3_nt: TGTGCCAGCGCGTCAGGGGTTATTCAGCCCCAGCATTTT

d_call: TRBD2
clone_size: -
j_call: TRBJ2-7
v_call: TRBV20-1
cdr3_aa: CSARGRTSGSLYEQYF
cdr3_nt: TGCAGTGCCCGCGGTAGGACTAGCGGGAGTTTATACGAGCAGTACTTC

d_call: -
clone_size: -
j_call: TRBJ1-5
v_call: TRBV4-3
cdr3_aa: CASSQDYGVSSQHF
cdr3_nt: TGCGCCAGCAGCCAAGATTATGGGGTTTCGTCCCAGCATTTT

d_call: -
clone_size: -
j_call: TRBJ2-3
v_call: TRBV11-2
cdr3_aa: CASSLGGGRGDTQYF
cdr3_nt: TGTGCCAGCAGCTTAGGGGGAGGCCGGGGGGATACGCAGTATTTT

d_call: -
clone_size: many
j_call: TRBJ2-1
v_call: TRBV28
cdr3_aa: CASSASGLIRTGEQFF
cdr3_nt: TGTGCCAGCAGTGCATCTGGACTTATTAGGACTGGTGAGCAGTTCTTC

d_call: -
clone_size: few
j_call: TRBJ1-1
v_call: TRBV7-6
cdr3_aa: CASSLIWGARNTEAFF
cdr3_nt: TGTGCCAGCAGCTTAATTTGGGGGGCGCGGAACACTGAAGCTTTCTTT

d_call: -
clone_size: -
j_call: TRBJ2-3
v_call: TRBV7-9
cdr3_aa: CVSSLLGTDTQYF
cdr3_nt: TGTGTCAGCAGCTTATTGGGCACAGATACGCAGTATTTT

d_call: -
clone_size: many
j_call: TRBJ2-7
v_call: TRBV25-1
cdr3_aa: CASSDAGASYEQYF
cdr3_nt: TGTGCCAGCAGTGATGCAGGAGCCTCCTACGAGCAGTACTTC

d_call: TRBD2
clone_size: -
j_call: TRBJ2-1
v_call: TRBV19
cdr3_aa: CASRAGTRGNNEQFF
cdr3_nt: TGTGCCAGTAGGGCCGGGACTAGAGGGAACAATGAGCAGTTCTTC

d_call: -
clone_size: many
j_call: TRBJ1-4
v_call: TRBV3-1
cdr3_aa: CASSQGQQEANEKLFF
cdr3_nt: TGTGCCAGCAGCCAAGGGCAGCAAGAAGCTAATGAAAAACTGTTTTTT

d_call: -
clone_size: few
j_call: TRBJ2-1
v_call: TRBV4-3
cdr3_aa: CASSPQQGTDEQFF
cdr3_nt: TGCGCCAGCAGCCCACAACAGGGAACCGATGAGCAGTTCTTC

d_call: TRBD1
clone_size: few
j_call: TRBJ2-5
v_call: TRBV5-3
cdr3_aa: CASSGTGEGKETQYF
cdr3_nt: TGTGCCAGCAGCGGGACAGGGGAGGGGAAAGAGACCCAGTACTTC

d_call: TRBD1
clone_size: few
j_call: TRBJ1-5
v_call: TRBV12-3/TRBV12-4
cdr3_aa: CASSLIYGTGGADSNQPQHF
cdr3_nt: TGTGCCAGCAGTTTAATATATGGGACAGGGGGCGCGGATAGCAATCAGCCCCAGCATTTT

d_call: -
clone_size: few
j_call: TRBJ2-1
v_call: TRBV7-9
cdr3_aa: CASSLLATVNEQFF
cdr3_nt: TGTGCCAGCAGCTTACTCGCGACGGTCAATGAGCAGTTCTTC

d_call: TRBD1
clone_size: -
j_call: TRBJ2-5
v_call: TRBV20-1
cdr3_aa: CSARDRTGVVPETQYF
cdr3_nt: TGCAGTGCTAGAGACCGCACAGGGGTTGTACCGGAGACCCAGTACTTC

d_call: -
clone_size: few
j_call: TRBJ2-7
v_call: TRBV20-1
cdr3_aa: CSASLANEQYF
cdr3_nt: TGCAGTGCATCCCTAGCCAACGAGCAGTACTTC

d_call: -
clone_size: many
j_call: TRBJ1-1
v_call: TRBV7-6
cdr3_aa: CASSSTENTEAFF
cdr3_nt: TGTGCCAGCAGCTCGACAGAGAACACTGAAGCTTTCTTT

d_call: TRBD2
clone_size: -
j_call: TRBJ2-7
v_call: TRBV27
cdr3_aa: CASSLGTSMVYEQYF
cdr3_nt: TGTGCCAGCAGTTTAGGGACTAGCATGGTCTACGAGCAGTACTTC

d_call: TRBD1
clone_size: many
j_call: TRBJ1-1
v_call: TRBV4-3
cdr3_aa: CASSQVTGETEAFF
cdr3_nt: TGCGCCAGCAGCCAAGTTACAGGGGAGACTGAAGCTTTCTTT

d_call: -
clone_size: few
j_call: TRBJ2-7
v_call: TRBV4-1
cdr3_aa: CASSQELTGISYEQYF
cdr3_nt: TGCGCCAGCAGCCAAGAACTCACCGGGATTTCCTACGAGCAGTACTTC

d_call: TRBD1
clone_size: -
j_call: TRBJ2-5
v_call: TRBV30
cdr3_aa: CAWSLTGGIQYF
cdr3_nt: TGTGCCTGGAGCCTGACAGGGGGCATCCAGTACTTC

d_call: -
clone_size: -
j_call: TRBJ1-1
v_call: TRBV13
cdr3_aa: CANSLASGVSEAFF
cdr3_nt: TGTGCCAACAGCTTAGCATCGGGGGTCTCTGAAGCTTTCTTT

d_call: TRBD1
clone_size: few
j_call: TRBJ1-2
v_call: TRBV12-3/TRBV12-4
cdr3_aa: CASSTWDRGYGYTF
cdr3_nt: TGTGCCAGCAGTACCTGGGACAGGGGGTATGGCTACACCTTC

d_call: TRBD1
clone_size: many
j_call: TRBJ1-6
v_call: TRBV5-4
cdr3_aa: CATQDRNFAPLHF
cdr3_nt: TGTGCCACTCAGGACAGGAACTTTGCACCCCTCCACTTT

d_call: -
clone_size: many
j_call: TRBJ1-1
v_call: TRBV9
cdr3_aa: CASSPSTGEAFF
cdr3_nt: TGTGCCAGCAGCCCTTCCACAGGAGAAGCTTTCTTT

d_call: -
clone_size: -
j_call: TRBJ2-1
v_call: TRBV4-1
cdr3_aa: CASSQSGAGGQYEQFF
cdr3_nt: TGCGCCAGCAGCCAGTCAGGCGCGGGTGGGCAATATGAGCAGTTCTTC

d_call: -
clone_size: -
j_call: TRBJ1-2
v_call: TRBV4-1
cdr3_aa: CASSPLGSNFGYTF
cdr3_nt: TGCGCCAGCAGCCCCCTTGGTTCCAACTTTGGCTACACCTTC

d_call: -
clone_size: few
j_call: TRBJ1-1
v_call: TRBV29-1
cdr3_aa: CSVPHSNGAFF
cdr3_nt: TGCAGCGTTCCCCATTCGAACGGAGCTTTCTTT

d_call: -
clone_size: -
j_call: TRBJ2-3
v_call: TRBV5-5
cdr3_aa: CASSLWQITDPQYF
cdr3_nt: TGTGCCAGCAGCTTATGGCAGATAACAGATCCGCAGTATTTT